This T cell receptor (beta chain) comes out of a study of identical twins. Study results and limitations: Models predicted too little out-of-frame TCR alpha sharing in monozygotic twins.

CDR1 is DFQATT and CDR2 is SNEGSKA in the germline V gene (reference sequence). There are 13 residues in the CDR3. Trimming took 1 base from V and 4 from J, leaving 10 bases between them. MiXCR was run by TCRdb on the 5' RACE reads, yielding one entry per CDR3 protein. The table records about 730,000 distinct CDR3 sequences, less than 25% of them present only once. About this clonotype: What it recognizes is unknown.

These data also formed part of another study, on T cells expressing NK-cell markers.

This chain uses TRBV20-1 with TRBJ1-1; D unresolved. What was sequenced was PBMCs. This clonotype originated in a woman aged 18-29 years in good health. The DNA of the CDR3 is TGCAGTGCTAGAGTATGGCTTGGCACTGAAGCTTTCTTT. Its protein product is CSARVWLGTEAFF.